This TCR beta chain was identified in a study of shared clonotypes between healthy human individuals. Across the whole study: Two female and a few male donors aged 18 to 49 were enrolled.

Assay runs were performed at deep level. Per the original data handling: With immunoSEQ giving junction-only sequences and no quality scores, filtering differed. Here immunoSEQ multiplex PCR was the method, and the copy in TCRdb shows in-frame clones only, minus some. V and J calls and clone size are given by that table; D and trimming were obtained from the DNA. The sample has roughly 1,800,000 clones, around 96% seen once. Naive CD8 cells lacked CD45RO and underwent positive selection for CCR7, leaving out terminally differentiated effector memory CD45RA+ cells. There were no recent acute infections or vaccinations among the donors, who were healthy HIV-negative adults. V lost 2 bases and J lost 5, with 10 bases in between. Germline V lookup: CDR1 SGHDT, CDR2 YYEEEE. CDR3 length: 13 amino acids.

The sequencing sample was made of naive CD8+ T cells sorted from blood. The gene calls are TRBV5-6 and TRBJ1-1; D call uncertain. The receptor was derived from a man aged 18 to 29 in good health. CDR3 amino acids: CASSLGFGTEAFF. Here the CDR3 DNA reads TGTGCCAGCAGCTTAGGTTTTGGGACTGAAGCTTTCTTT. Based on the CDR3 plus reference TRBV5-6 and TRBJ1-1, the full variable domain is DAGVTQSPTHLIKTRGQQVTLRCSPKSGHDTVSWYQQALGQGPQFIFQYYEEEERQRGNFPDRFSGHQFPNYSSELNVNALLLGDSALYLCASSLGFGTEAFFGQGTRLTVV.